This TCR beta chain was captured in a study of CD8+CD57+ T cells in acquired aplastic anemia. About the study: Researchers reported that healthy donors averaged about 10 million reads for CD4+ cells.

Study-level points and caveats: Patients were compared with controls for CD8+ Simpson's diversity, and no significant difference emerged.

Genomic DNA provided the template from which TCR beta VDJ and CDR3 profiles were obtained. TCRdb reanalysed the reads using MiXCR and keeps one entry per CDR3 protein. The profile shows roughly 150,000 distinct CDR3 sequences, approximately 40% of them singletons. To note about this clonotype: As yet, its antigen is unknown. With a much larger clone just one base away, this may be a read error.

CDR1 is SGHRS, CDR2 YFSETQ, per germline. Trimming left V 6 bases short and J 8 bases short, with 11 bases between. The CDR3 covers 11 residues. Specimen: sorted CD4+, CD8+, or CD8+CD57+ T cells (not recorded which) from PBMCs. The TCR sequence derives from a human donor in good health. V usage is TRBV5-1 and J usage is TRBJ1-2, with a weak D call TRBD1 (5 bases). CDR3 residues: CASNFRGGYTF. CDR3 nucleotide sequence: TGCGCCAGCAACTTCCGGGGGGGCTACACCTTC.